These 3 T cell receptor beta chains were all obtained from the same sample, sequenced in a study of blood T cell repertoires in COVID-19. Here immunoSEQ multiplex PCR was the method, and the copy in TCRdb shows in-frame clones only, minus some. The sample has a few hundred thousand clones, 90% seen once. Material: peripheral blood. These receptors all come from a woman aged 40 to 50 with COVID-19, enrolled during active disease.

The gene calls are TRBV29-1 and TRBJ2-7, with 10 bases fitting TRBD1. V shed 7 bases, J shed 6 bases, and the junction held 9 bases outside the gene matches. The germline CDR1 and CDR2 sequences are SQVTM and ANQGSEA. The CDR3 loop spans 13 amino acids. DNA for the CDR3: TGCAGCGCTGGGACAGGGGAAATCCGCGAGCAGTACTTC. It translates to CSAGTGEIREQYF.

This clone was picked up one time. The chain has TRBV30 and TRBJ2-5; no clear D gene. CDR1 and CDR2 (germline): GTSNPN, SVGIG (reference sequence). Trimming cost V 4 bases and J 5 bases, with 11 bases left between them. This CDR3 region has 12 residues. CDR3 sequence: CAWINLEETQYF. CDR3 bases: TGTGCCTGGATCAACCTTGAGGAGACCCAGTACTTC.

The rearrangement joins TRBV27 to TRBJ2-7; 9 bases are a match to TRBD1. The CDR3 extends over 14 amino acids. Looked up from germline, CDR1 is MNHEY and CDR2 is SMNVEV (reference sequence). With 3 bases clipped from V and 1 base from J, the junction kept 1 base outside the gene matches. The CDR3 coding sequence is TGTGCCAGCAGTTTGGGGACAGGGTCCTACGAGCAGTACTTC. Encoded protein: CASSLGTGSYEQYF.